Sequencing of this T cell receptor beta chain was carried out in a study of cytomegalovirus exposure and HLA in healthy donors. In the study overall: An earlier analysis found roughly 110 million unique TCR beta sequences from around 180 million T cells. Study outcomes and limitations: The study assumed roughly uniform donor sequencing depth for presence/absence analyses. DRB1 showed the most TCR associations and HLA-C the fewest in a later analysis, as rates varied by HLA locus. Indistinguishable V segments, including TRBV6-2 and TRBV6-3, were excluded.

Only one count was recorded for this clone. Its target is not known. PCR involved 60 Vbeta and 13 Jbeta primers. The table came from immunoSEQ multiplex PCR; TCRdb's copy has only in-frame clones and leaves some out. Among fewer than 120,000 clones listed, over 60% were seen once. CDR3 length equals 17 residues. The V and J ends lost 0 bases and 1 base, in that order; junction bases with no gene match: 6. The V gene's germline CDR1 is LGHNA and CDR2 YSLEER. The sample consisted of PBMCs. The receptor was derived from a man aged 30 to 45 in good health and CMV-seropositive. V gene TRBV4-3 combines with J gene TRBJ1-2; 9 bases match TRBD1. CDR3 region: CASSQDGTGYNNYGYTF. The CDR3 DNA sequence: TGCGCCAGCAGCCAAGATGGGACAGGGTACAATAACTATGGCTACACCTTC.